Sequencing of this TCR beta chain was carried out in a study of CD8 T cells in Susac syndrome. Looking at the study overall: Blood was drawn from Susac syndrome patients while they were therapy-naive, on corticosteroids, or on intravenous immunoglobulin alone.

A quantity of about 0.5 to 1 ug RNA underwent reverse transcription using random hexamers. Amplification of TCR beta CDR3 across 54 Vbeta and 13 Jbeta was performed with immunoSEQ multiplex PCR. TCRdb redid the calling of the immunoSEQ multiplex PCR reads with MiXCR, one entry per CDR3 protein. The table includes 150,000 or so distinct CDR3 sequences, 85% to 95% detected once. Germline-derived CDR1 and CDR2 are GTSNPN and SVGIG (reference sequence). Trimming removed 2 bases at V and 0 bases at J, with 15 bases between. The CDR3 runs to 16 residues. This clonotype originated in a human donor with Susac syndrome. Sequencing was performed on CD4+ T cells from PBMCs. This sequence joins TRBV30 and TRBJ2-3, with a tentative D call TRBD2 (6 bases). The CDR3 sequence is CAWSPSVGLSTDTQYF. Written as DNA, the CDR3 is TGTGCCTGGAGTCCGTCGGTGGGACTCAGCACAGATACGCAGTATTTT.